This T cell receptor (beta chain) is drawn from a study of blood T cell repertoires in COVID-19. At the level of the study: The analysed material was cDNA or gDNA that came from T cells, B-cell-depleted T cells, or PBMCs.

Repertoires were generated with immunoSEQ multiplex PCR, while TCRdb's copy carries only in-frame clones and drops some. The data hold over 200,000 clones, with more than 80% observed a single time. This CDR3 is 15 amino acids long. The V and J ends lost 4 bases and 4 bases, in that order; junction bases with no gene match: 5. Germline CDR1 and CDR2: LNHDA and SQIVND (reference sequence). Enrolled through a virtual design, the participants were between roughly 18 and 100 years of age and came from about two dozen US areas. Cohort placement rested on clinical history that participants reported themselves.

This sequence originates from a man aged 40-49 years who had recovered from COVID-19. V usage is TRBV19 and J usage is TRBJ2-5; 11 bases map to TRBD1. Sequenced sample: PBMCs or T cells enriched from blood (not recorded which). The CDR3: CASSRTGGYVETQYF. The CDR3, as DNA: TGTGCCAGTAGTAGGACAGGGGGCTATGTAGAGACCCAGTACTTC.